These 9 T cell receptor delta chains share one sample of origin, sequenced in a study of γδ T cells in repeated Plasmodium falciparum infection. TCRdb fed the multiplex PCR reads to CATT. The sample records approximately 93,000 delta-chain clones, approximately 0.96% being singletons. Flow sorting of PBMC yielded separate Vgamma9/Vdelta2+ and Vdelta2-negative gammadelta T cell populations for bulk repertoire analysis. The material sequenced was gamma-delta T cells from blood. Receptor source: a pool of human donors (malaria-infected and uninfected, not separated).

Details on this clone: The TCRdb protein, from a much larger clone, departs from this DNA's translation at residue 4, likely by read error; the protein shown derives from the DNA. The V and J genes are TRDV2 and TRDJ1; 10 nucleotides align to TRDD3. TCRdb gives no J gene; it was assigned here by matching the DNA to germline. Germline loops: CDR1 GEAIGNYY, CDR2 EKD. The CDR3 is 21 residues long. CDR3 in amino acids: CACNTVSPPTVLGDHTDKLIF. The CDR3 DNA is TGTGCCTGTAACACCGTCTCACCTCCGACCGTACTGGGGGATCACACCGATAAACTCATCTTT.

This clone was seen repeatedly, ten times or more. The TCRdb protein comes from a much larger clone and disagrees with this DNA's translation at residue 11, likely due to a read error; the protein given here is derived from the DNA. The chain is built from TRDV2 and TRDJ1, with 12 bases identical to TRDD3. The V gene end was trimmed by 1 base and the J gene end by 1 base; junction bases not matched to a gene: 9. The CDR3 consists of 18 residues. Germline assignment: CDR1 GEAIGNYY and CDR2 EKD. The CDR3 loop is CACDTITGGYPSTDKLIF. DNA of the CDR3: TGTGCCTGTGACACGATTACTGGGGGATACCCGTCCACCGATAAACTCATCTTT.

This clone was seen at least ten times. The TCRdb protein comes from a much larger clone and disagrees with this DNA's translation at residue 9, likely due to a read error; the protein given here is derived from the DNA. The CDR3 DNA follows: TGTGCTCTTGGGGAAGTAGAGGATGCAACCGATAAACTCATCTTT. Amino acids: CALGEVEDATDKLIF. The V call is TRDV1, the J call TRDJ1; D is undetermined. CDR3 length: 15 amino acids. Deletions cut 2 bases from V and 2 bases from J, with 12 bases between. Germline V gene lookup returns CDR1 TSWWSYY and CDR2 QGS.

This clone was observed a few times. This DNA translates differently at residue 7 from the TCRdb protein, which is that of a much larger clone; a read error is likely, and the protein shown is the DNA's own translation. DNA for the CDR3: TGTGCTCTTGGGGGATGGTGCTGGGGGATACCCGGCCCGTCCGATAAACTCATCTTT. Its protein product is CALGGWCWGIPGPSDKLIF. This chain uses TRDV1 with TRDJ1; 11 bases map to TRDD3. TCRdb gives no J gene; it was assigned here by matching the DNA to germline. Germline trimming cut 4 bases from V and 3 bases from J; bases unmatched to any gene: 16. The CDR3 consists of 19 residues. The germline V gene encodes CDR1 TSWWSYY and CDR2 QGS.

A note on this clone: One base separates it from a far larger clone, so it is likely a read error. The same CDR3 is also encoded by other DNA sequences in this sample. There is no J gene call, but TRDV1 is given as the V gene; the table's D call of TRDD3 was not tested on the DNA. From germline, CDR1 is TSWWSYY and CDR2 QGS. This CDR3 comprises 19 residues. The CDR3 reads CALGDPSPFGRGYTDKLIF. The CDR3, as DNA: TGTGCTCTTGGGGACCCAAGTCCCTTCGGGAGGGGGTACACCGATAAACTCATCTTC.

The table lists this clone with a few counts. TCRdb lists the protein of a much larger clone for this DNA, which differs at residue 15, so this is likely a read error; the protein given here is translated from the DNA itself. This sequence joins TRDV1 and TRDJ1, with 7 bases aligning to TRDD3. The CDR3 has 18 amino acids. Germline V gene data show CDR1 as TSWWSYY and CDR2 as QGS. The CDR3 here is CALGELVGLTGALDELIF. CDR3 DNA: TGTGCTCTTGGGGAACTGGTGGGCCTCACTGGGGCCCTCGATGAACTCATCTTT.

This clone turned up a few times. The protein recorded in TCRdb matches a much larger clone and deviates from this DNA's translation at residue 9, suggesting a read error; the protein here is obtained by translating the DNA. The chain is built from TRDV1 and TRDJ1, with D perhaps TRDD3 (6 bases). TCRdb supplies no J gene; here it was assigned by aligning the nucleotide sequence to germline. The germline CDR1 and CDR2 sequences are TSWWSYY and QGS. The CDR3 spans 20 residues. V lost 2 bases to trimming and J lost 0 bases, with 25 bases between them. CDR3: CALGEDPKPVGDSYTDKLIF. The DNA of the CDR3 is TGTGCTCTTGGGGAAGATCCGAAGCCTGTCGGGGATTCGTACACCGATAAACTCATCTTT.

This clone has only a few counts. This likely stems from a read error, as it lies one base from a far larger clone. The V and J genes are TRDV1 and TRDJ1; D gene ambiguous. No J gene is reported in TCRdb; it was inferred here by comparing the DNA with germline. In germline, CDR1 is TSWWSYY, CDR2 QGS. The length of the CDR3 is 19 residues. The CDR3 region is CALGERGIKTREYTDKLIF. The CDR3 bases are TGTGCTCTTGGGGAACGGGGCATAAAGACGAGGGAGTACACTGATAAACTCATCTTT.

This clone was seen more than once but under ten times. A far larger clone differs by one base, so this is likely a read error. This CDR3 is also generated by other DNA sequences in the sample. There is no J gene call, but TRDV1 is given as the V gene; the table gives TRDD3 as D, unverified against the DNA. The CDR3 extends over 19 amino acids. Germline CDR1 is TSWWSYY and CDR2 is QGS. The CDR3 protein is CALGDGTGGTSWDTRQMFF. The CDR3 DNA follows: TGTGCTCTTGGGGACGGCACTGGGGGAACCTCCTGGGACACCCGACAAATGTTTTTC.